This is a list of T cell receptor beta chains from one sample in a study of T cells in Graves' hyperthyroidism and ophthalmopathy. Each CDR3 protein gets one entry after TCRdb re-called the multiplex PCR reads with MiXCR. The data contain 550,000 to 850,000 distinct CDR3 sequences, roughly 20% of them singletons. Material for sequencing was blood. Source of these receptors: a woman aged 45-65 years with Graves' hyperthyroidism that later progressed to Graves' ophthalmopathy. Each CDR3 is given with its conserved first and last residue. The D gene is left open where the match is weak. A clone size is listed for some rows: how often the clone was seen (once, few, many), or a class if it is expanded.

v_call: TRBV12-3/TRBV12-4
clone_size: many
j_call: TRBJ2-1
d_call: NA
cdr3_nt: TGTGCCAGCAGTCCTTACCGGGGGGCTAGTGAGCAGTTCTTC
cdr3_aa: CASSPYRGASEQFF

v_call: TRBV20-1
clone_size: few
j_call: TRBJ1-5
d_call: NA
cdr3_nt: TGCAGTGCTATAATGGCGGATGGTTGGAGCAATCAGCCCCAGCATTTT
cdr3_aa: CSAIMADGWSNQPQHF

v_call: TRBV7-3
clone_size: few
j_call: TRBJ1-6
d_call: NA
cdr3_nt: TGTGCCAGCAGCCTGGGGCTGGGGACGAATTCACCCCTCCACTTT
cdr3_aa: CASSLGLGTNSPLHF

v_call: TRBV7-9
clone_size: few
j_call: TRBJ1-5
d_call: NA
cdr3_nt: TGTGCCAGCAGCCCCCTTGAGCTAGGGCAGCCCCAGCATTTT
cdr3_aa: CASSPLELGQPQHF

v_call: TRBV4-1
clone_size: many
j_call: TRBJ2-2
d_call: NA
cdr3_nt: TGCGCCAGCAGCCATGGTCCCCACACCGGGGAGCTGTTTTTT
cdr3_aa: CASSHGPHTGELFF

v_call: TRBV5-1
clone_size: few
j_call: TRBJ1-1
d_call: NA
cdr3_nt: TGCGCCAGCAGGTTGTCCGGGGTCGGGAACACTGAAGCTTTCTTT
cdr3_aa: CASRLSGVGNTEAFF

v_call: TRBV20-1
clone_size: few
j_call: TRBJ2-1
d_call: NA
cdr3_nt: TGCAGTGCTAGAGTACGACAGCGAGTCGATGAGCAGTTCTTC
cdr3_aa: CSARVRQRVDEQFF

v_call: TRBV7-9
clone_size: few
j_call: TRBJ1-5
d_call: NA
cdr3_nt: TGTGCCAGCAGCCCCTCAACGGGCAATCAGCCCCAGCATTTT
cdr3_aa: CASSPSTGNQPQHF

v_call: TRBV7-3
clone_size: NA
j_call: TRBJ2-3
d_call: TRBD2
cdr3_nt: TGTGCCAGCAGCTTAACGGTAGCGGGAAGCACAGATACGCAGTATTTT
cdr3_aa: CASSLTVAGSTDTQYF

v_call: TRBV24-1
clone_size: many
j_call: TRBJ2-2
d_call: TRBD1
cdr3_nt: TGTGCCACCAGTGACCCGGGACAGGGAAACACCGGGGAGCTGTTTTTT
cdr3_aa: CATSDPGQGNTGELFF

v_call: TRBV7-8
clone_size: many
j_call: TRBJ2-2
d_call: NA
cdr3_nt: TGTGCCAGCAGCTTAGAAGGCGGAGTCGGGGAGCTGTTTTTT
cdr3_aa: CASSLEGGVGELFF

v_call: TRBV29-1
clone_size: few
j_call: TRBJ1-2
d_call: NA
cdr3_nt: TGCAGCGCAACAACAACCTCTTATGGCTACACCTTC
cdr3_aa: CSATTTSYGYTF

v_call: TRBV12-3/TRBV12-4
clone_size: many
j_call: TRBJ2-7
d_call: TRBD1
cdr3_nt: TGTGCCAGCAGTTCCCCTCCAAAAGACAGGGACGAGCAGTACTTC
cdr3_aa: CASSSPPKDRDEQYF

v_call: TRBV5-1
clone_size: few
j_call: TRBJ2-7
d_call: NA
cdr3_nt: TGCGCCAGCAGCTTGGCCGGGTCGGACACTTCCTACGAGCAGTACTTC
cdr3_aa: CASSLAGSDTSYEQYF

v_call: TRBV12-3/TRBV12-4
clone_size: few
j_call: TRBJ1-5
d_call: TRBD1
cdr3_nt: TGTGCCAGCAGTTTCGGGACAGGGGGCTTCGTTGGCAATCAGCCCCAGCATTTT
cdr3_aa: CASSFGTGGFVGNQPQHF

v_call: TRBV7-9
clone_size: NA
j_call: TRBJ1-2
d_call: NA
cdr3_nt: TGTGCCAGCAGCCCCCCGAGGGGGGATGGCCTTAATTATGGCTACACCTTC
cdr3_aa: CASSPPRGDGLNYGYTF

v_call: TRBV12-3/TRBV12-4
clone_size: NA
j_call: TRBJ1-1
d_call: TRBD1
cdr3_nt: TGTGCCAGCAGCATGCAGGGGGTCACTGAAGCTTTCTTT
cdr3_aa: CASSMQGVTEAFF

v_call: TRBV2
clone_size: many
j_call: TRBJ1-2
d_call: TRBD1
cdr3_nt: TGTGCCAGCAGTCCGATGGCAGGGGGCTTTGGCTACACCTTC
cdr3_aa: CASSPMAGGFGYTF

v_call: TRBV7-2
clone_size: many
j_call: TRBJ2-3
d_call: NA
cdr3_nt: TGTGCCAGCAGGATCGGCCCTAGCACAGATACGCAGTATTTT
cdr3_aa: CASRIGPSTDTQYF

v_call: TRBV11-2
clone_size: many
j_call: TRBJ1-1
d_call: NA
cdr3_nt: TGTGCCAGCAGCTTATCCGTGGATTTTAACACTGAAGCTTTCTTT
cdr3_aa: CASSLSVDFNTEAFF

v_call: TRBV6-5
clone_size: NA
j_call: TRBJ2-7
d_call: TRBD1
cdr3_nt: TGTGCCAGCAGTTACACAATAGCGACAGGGGTTCCCTACGAGCAGTACTTC
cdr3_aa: CASSYTIATGVPYEQYF

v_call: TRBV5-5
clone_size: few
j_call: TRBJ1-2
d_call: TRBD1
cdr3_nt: TGTGCCAGCAGCTTTAGACAGGGCATTGGAAACTATGGCTACACCTTC
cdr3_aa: CASSFRQGIGNYGYTF